This is a list of T cell receptor beta chains from one sample in a study of regulatory T cells in long-lasting Graves disease. Each CDR3 protein is one row after TCRdb ran MiXCR on the multiplex PCR reads. This sample has 450,000 to 600,000 distinct CDR3 sequences, with about 13% found just once. The data also belong to a second study, concerning T cells in Graves' hyperthyroidism and ophthalmopathy.

The specimen comprised peripheral blood mononuclear cells (PBMCs), sampled at new diagnosis, from a patient treated with antithyroid drugs. The receptors originated from a man aged 30 to 39 with Graves disease. Each CDR3 is given with its conserved first and last residue. Each record gives: V gene, D gene, J gene, clone size, CDR3 DNA, CDR3 protein. D genes are given only for firm matches. Clone size is shown for a subset of rows, as once, few, many or a class of expanded clone.

TRBV29-1,TRBD1,TRBJ2-7,few,TGCAGCGTCCAACTCGGACAGGGAACGGCCTACGAGCAGTACTTC,CSVQLGQGTAYEQYF
TRBV7-9,-,TRBJ1-1,many,TGTGCCAGCAGCTTAGCGGCGCTAGGGCACACTGAAGCTTTCTTT,CASSLAALGHTEAFF
TRBV14,-,TRBJ2-7,few,TGTGCCAGCAGCCCCTGGGGAAGGGTGGAATCGGGGTTCGAGCAGTACTTC,CASSPWGRVESGFEQYF
TRBV7-9,-,TRBJ2-1,-,TGTGCCAGCAGCTCACGGGCGGGCAATGAGCAGTTCTTC,CASSSRAGNEQFF
TRBV7-9,-,TRBJ2-7,many,TGTGCCAGCAGCCTTACTAGGAACGAGCAGTACTTC,CASSLTRNEQYF
TRBV9,-,TRBJ2-1,few,TGTGCCAGCAGCGTAGATTCCCTGGGCCCGGATGAGCAGTTCTTC,CASSVDSLGPDEQFF
TRBV27,TRBD1,TRBJ2-7,many,TGTGCCAGCAGTAGGACAGGCCTTAGCTACGAGCAGTACTTC,CASSRTGLSYEQYF
TRBV27,-,TRBJ1-5,many,TGTGCCAGCAGTTTAGCGGGTAGGGGGAATCAGCCCCAGCATTTT,CASSLAGRGNQPQHF
TRBV3-1,-,TRBJ1-1,many,TGTGCCAGCAGCCCCCGCCCTGACACTGAAGCTTTCTTT,CASSPRPDTEAFF
TRBV10-3,TRBD2,TRBJ2-1,few,TGTGCCATCAGAAACCCCTCAGCGGGAGGGCCGCGCTACAATGAGCAGTTCTTC,CAIRNPSAGGPRYNEQFF
TRBV5-1,-,TRBJ1-3,many,TGCGCCAGCAGCTCAGGGGACCGCCACTCTGGAAACACCATATATTTT,CASSSGDRHSGNTIYF
TRBV27,-,TRBJ1-2,many,TGTGCCAGCAGCGGGCGGGGGGCTGCCTATGGCTACACCTTC,CASSGRGAAYGYTF
TRBV30,-,TRBJ2-7,once,TGTGCCTGGAGTGTCCCATGGGACTACGAGCAGTACTTC,CAWSVPWDYEQYF
TRBV20-1,-,TRBJ2-3,many,TGCAGTGCTAGCGGGGACACGCAAGGGGATACGCAGTATTTT,CSASGDTQGDTQYF
TRBV2,-,TRBJ2-7,many,TGTGCCAGCAGTGATGACGGGCACCTCCCGGTCTACGAGCAGTACTTC,CASSDDGHLPVYEQYF
TRBV12-3/TRBV12-4,TRBD2,TRBJ2-3,many,TGTGCCATTTACCCTGGGGGGGGCACAGATACGCAGTATTTT,CAIYPGGGTDTQYF
TRBV6-9,TRBD1,TRBJ1-1,many,TGTGCCAGCAGTTTTCGGACAGGGAGGAACACTGAAGCTTTCTTT,CASSFRTGRNTEAFF
TRBV6-5,-,TRBJ2-5,many,TGTGCCAGCAGTTTGGAAATTATGGGGGAGACCCAGTACTTC,CASSLEIMGETQYF
TRBV27,-,TRBJ2-1,many,TGTGCCAGCAGTTTAAGACAGGTTATCAATGAGCAGTTCTTC,CASSLRQVINEQFF
TRBV10-1,-,TRBJ2-1,many,TGCGCCAGCAGTGAGTCGTCACTTGCGGGCAATGAGCAGTTCTTC,CASSESSLAGNEQFF
TRBV29-1,TRBD1,TRBJ2-1,many,TGCAGCGTCAGACAGGGTTTCAATGAGCAGTTCTTC,CSVRQGFNEQFF
TRBV7-9,-,TRBJ1-5,few,TGTGCCAGCAGCTTAGATAACGGGGGCAATCAGCCCCAGCATTTT,CASSLDNGGNQPQHF
TRBV9,-,TRBJ1-1,many,TGTGCCAGCAGCGTAGCTACGACGGGACGAGGTGAAGCTTTCTTT,CASSVATTGRGEAFF
TRBV29-1,TRBD2,TRBJ2-1,-,TGCAGCGTTGAAGAAGTAACTAGCGGGGCAGGCGAGCAGTTCTTC,CSVEEVTSGAGEQFF
TRBV7-9,-,TRBJ1-5,many,TGTGCCAGCAGCTTAGAGCAGGGAGCTAGCAATCAGCCCCAGCATTTT,CASSLEQGASNQPQHF
TRBV12-3/TRBV12-4,-,TRBJ2-1,many,TGTGCCAGCAGCCTAGCTCTGAGCTCCTACAATGAGCAGTTCTTC,CASSLALSSYNEQFF
TRBV12-3/TRBV12-4,TRBD1,TRBJ1-4,-,TGTGCCAGCAGAACAGGGGGCTATAATAATGAAAAACTGTTTTTT,CASRTGGYNNEKLFF
TRBV4-2,TRBD2,TRBJ2-5,-,TGTGCCAGCAGCCCCTCGACTAGCGGGAACCAAGAGACCCAGTACTTC,CASSPSTSGNQETQYF
TRBV11-2,TRBD1,TRBJ1-6,many,TGTGCCAGCAGCGTCAGGGGGCCAATCAATTCACCCCTCCACTTT,CASSVRGPINSPLHF
TRBV2,-,TRBJ1-2,-,TGTGCCAGCAGTGAGGGACGGGGGAACTATGGCTACACCTTC,CASSEGRGNYGYTF
TRBV27,TRBD2,TRBJ2-1,many,TGTGCCAGCAGCTTTCAACCCCTAGCGGGTCGTGTTTTAGATGAGCAGTTCTTC,CASSFQPLAGRVLDEQFF
TRBV5-1,TRBD2,TRBJ2-7,many,TGCGCCAGCACCCAGGGTGGACTAGCGTATCGGGAGCAGTACTTC,CASTQGGLAYREQYF
TRBV5-1,TRBD2,TRBJ2-1,many,TGCGCCAGCAGATATTGGTCGGGAGGAGGAGGCAATGAGCAGTTCTTC,CASRYWSGGGGNEQFF
TRBV5-1,-,TRBJ2-2,many,TGCGCCAGCAGCTTGCAGTCTAGCGCTTACACCGGGGAGCTGTTTTTT,CASSLQSSAYTGELFF
TRBV25-1,-,TRBJ1-2,-,TGTGCCAGCAGTGAATCGGGGACCCCGCGGTACTATGGCTACACCTTC,CASSESGTPRYYGYTF
TRBV7-9,TRBD1,TRBJ2-1,many,TGTGCCAGCAGCTTAGGGGGACAGGGGAATGCGTTCTTC,CASSLGGQGNAFF
TRBV18,-,TRBJ2-7,many,TGTGCCAGCTCACCACCGACCTCCTACGAGCAGTACTTC,CASSPPTSYEQYF
TRBV6-1,-,TRBJ1-5,-,TGTGCCAGCAGTCACAGAGGTCAGCCCCAGCATTTT,CASSHRGQPQHF
TRBV5-6,TRBD1,TRBJ1-6,-,TGTGCCAGCAGCGCCGGGACAGGGAGCAATTCACCCCTCCACTTT,CASSAGTGSNSPLHF
TRBV29-1,TRBD1,TRBJ2-2,-,TGCAGCGTGTACGACAGGGAGCCCGGGGAGCTGTTTTTT,CSVYDREPGELFF